The clone carrying this T cell receptor beta chain came up a few times. The data belong to a study of T-cell memory formation after mild COVID-19. CDR3 size: 15 residues. The ends lost 8 bases at V and 6 bases at J; junction bases unmatched: 11. The germline CDR1 and CDR2 sequences are SGHAT and FQNNGV. TCR alpha and TCR beta cDNA libraries carrying sample barcodes and UMIs came from 5'RACE with constant-segment primers. TCRdb itself ran the 5' RACE reads through MiXCR, one entry per CDR3 protein. The repertoire includes more than 75,000 distinct CDR3 sequences, roughly 25% of them detected once, and roughly 41% sits in the top ten.

The sequenced material came from PBMCs or a T cell subset sorted from them (not recorded which). The chain links TRBV11-2 to TRBJ2-2, with 8 bases matching TRBD1. The TCR sequence derives from a young man who had mild COVID-19 (a few samples of this study predate the infection). Cell type and time point are not known. The CDR3 protein is CASASPRQGSGELFF. The CDR3 nucleotides are TGTGCCAGCGCCTCCCCCCGACAGGGGTCCGGGGAGCTGTTTTTT.